The present TCR beta chain was sequenced within a study of blood T cell repertoires in COVID-19. Study-level information: The cDNA or gDNA used as material had been derived from T cells, B-cell-depleted T cells, or PBMCs.

Measured with immunoSEQ multiplex PCR; TCRdb has only the in-frame clones, and not every one. The sample lists 410,000 or so clones, about nine tenths occurring once. Seattle cases were enrolled at active infection and followed longitudinally. Sequences were obtained from peripheral blood. The sequence was obtained from a middle-aged woman with COVID-19, enrolled during active disease.

The DNA for the CDR3 is TGTGCCAGCAGCTTAGCGAGTCGCTCGCACGGAGGAGAGACCCAGTACTTC. It translates to CASSLASRSHGGETQYF. This sequence joins TRBV7-9 and TRBJ2-5; perhaps TRBD2 as D (5 bases). Germline lookup yields CDR1 SEHNR and CDR2 FQNEAQ (reference sequence). The CDR3 sequence is 17 residues long. Deletions cut 0 bases from V and 4 bases from J, with 18 bases between. Full variable domain (missing parts from reference TRBV7-9 and TRBJ2-5): DTGVSQNPRHKITKRGQNVTFRCDPISEHNRLYWYRQTLGQGPEFLTYFQNEAQLEKSRLLSDRFSAERPKGSFSTLEIQRTEQGDSAMYLCASSLASRSHGGETQYFGPGTRLLVL.